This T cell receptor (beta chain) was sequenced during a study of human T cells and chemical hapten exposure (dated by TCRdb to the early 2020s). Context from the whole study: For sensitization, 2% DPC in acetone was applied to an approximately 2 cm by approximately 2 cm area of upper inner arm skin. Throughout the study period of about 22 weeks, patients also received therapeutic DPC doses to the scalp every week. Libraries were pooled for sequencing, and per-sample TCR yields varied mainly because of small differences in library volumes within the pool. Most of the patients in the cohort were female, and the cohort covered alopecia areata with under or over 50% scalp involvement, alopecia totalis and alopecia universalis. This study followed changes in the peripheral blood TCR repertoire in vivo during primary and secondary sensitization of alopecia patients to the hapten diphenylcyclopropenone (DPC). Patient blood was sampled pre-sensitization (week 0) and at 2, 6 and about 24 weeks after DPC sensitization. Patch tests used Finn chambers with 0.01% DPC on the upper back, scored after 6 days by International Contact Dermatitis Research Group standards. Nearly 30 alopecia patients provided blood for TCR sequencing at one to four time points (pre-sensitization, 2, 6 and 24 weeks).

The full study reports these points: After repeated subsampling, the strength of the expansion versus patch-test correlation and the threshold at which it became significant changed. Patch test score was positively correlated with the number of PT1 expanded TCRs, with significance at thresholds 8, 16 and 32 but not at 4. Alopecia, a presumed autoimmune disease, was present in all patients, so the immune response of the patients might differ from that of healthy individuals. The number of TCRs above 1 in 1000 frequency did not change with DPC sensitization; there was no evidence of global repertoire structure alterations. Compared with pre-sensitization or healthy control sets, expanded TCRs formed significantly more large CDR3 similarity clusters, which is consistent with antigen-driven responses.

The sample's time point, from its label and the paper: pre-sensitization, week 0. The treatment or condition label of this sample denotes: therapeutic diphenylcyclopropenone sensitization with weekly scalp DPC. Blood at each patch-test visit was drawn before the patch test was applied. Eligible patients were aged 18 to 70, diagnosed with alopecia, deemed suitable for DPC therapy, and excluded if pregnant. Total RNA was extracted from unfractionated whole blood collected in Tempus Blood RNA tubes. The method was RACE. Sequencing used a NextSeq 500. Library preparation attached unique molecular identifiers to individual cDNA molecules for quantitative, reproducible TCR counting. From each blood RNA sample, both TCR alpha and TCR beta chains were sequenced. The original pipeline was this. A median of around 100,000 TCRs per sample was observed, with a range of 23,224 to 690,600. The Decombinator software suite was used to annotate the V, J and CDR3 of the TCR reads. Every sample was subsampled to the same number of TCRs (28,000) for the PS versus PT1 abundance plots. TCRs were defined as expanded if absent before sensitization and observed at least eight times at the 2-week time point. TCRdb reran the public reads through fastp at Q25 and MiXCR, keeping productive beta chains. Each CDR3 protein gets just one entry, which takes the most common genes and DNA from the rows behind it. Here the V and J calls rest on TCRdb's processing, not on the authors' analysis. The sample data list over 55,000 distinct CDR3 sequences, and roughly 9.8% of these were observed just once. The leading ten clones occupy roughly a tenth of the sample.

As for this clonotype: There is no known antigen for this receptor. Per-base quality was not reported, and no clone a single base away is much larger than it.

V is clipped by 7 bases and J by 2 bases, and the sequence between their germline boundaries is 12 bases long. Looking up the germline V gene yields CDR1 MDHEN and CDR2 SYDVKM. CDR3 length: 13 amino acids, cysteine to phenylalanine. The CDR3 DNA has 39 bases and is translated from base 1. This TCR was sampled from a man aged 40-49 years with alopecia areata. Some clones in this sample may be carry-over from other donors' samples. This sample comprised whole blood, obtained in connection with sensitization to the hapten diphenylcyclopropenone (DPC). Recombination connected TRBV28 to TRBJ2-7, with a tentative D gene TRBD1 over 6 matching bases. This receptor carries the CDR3 CASKIQGAYEQYF. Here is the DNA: TGTGCCAGCAAGATACAGGGCGCCTACGAGCAGTACTTC. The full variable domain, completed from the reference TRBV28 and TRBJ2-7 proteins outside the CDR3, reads DVKVTQSSRYLVKRTGEKVFLECVQDMDHENMFWYRQDPGLGLRLIYFSYDVKMKEKGDIPEGYSVSREKKERFSLILESASTNQTSMYLCASKIQGAYEQYFGPGTRLTVT.